What follows are 11 T cell receptor beta chains derived from one specimen sequenced in a study of control samples from healthy donors and cancer patients. The repertoire was sequenced with immunoSEQ multiplex PCR; TCRdb's copy has only in-frame clones and lacks some. This sample contains about 210,000 clones. Source material: blood. The receptors were sampled from a woman aged 25-40 years in good health.

Turning to this clone: Other DNA sequences in this specimen translate into the identical CDR3. The chain recombines TRBV20-1 with TRBJ1-1, with D hard to call. The length of the CDR3 is 11 residues. V gave up 6 bases and J gave up 2 bases, with 7 bases separating them. Per germline, CDR1 DFQATT and CDR2 SNEGSKA (reference sequence). The CDR3 nucleotides are TGCAGTGCACGACAAAACACTGAAGCTTTCTTT. This encodes CSARQNTEAFF.

DNA of the CDR3: TGTGCCAGCGCCTGGAGGGACAGCGGGGATGGCTACACCTTC. Encoded protein: CASAWRDSGDGYTF. J is TRBJ1-2 and V is TRBV2, with 7 bases fitting TRBD1. Losses at the gene ends were 8 bases for V and 6 bases for J; bases not matched to a gene: 12. This CDR3 has 14 amino acids. CDR1 SNHLY and CDR2 FYNNEI come from the germline V gene.

J is TRBJ1-2 and V is TRBV5-1; D is perhaps TRBD1 (5 bases). Trimming shortened V by 0 bases and J by 6 bases, and 6 bases separated the two germline ends. The germline CDR1 and CDR2 sequences are SGHRS and YFSETQ. The CDR3 is made up of 12 amino acids. In nucleotides, the CDR3 is TGCGCCAGCAGCTTGGCAGGGAATGGCTACACCTTC. Residues: CASSLAGNGYTF.

CDR3 in amino acids: CASSPRTGSEKLFF. Here the CDR3 DNA reads TGTGCCAGCAGCCCCAGGACAGGAAGTGAAAAACTGTTTTTT. V usage is TRBV5-4 and J usage is TRBJ1-4; TRBD1 agrees at 7 bases. The ends lost 4 bases at V and 7 bases at J; junction bases unmatched: 7. The length of the CDR3 is 14 residues. Per the germline V gene, CDR1 is SGHNT and CDR2 is YYREEE (reference sequence). The entire variable domain, with the rest obtained from reference TRBV5-4 and TRBJ1-4, is as follows: ETGVTQSPTHLIKTRGQQVTLRCSSQSGHNTVSWYQQALGQGPQFIFQYYREEENGRGNFPPRFSGLQFPNYSSELNVNALELDDSALYLCASSPRTGSEKLFFGSGTQLSVL.

The chain couples TRBV10-2 to TRBJ1-5; D perhaps matches TRBD1 (5 bases). The V gene lost 2 bases and the J gene lost 8 bases, with 10 bases spanning the gap. The V gene's germline CDR1 is WSHSY and CDR2 SAAADI. This CDR3 is 13 amino acids long. The CDR3 coding sequence is TGCGCCAGCAGTGAGCCAGGGATCGAGCCCCAGCATTTT. Its protein is CASSEPGIEPQHF.

Here the CDR3 DNA reads TGTGCCAGCAGCTTAGGGCTCCGGAACACTGAAGCTTTCTTT. Protein product: CASSLGLRNTEAFF. The chain carries TRBV7-2 and TRBJ1-1; unclear D gene. Germline values: CDR1 SGHTA, CDR2 FQGNSA. The CDR3 contains 14 residues. V dropped 1 base and J dropped 1 base, with 7 bases sitting between them.

This sequence joins TRBV19 and TRBJ2-7, with D perhaps matching TRBD1 (6 bases). There are 13 residues in the CDR3. The V gene lost 8 bases and the J gene lost 0 bases, with 11 bases spanning the gap. Germline lookup yields CDR1 LNHDA and CDR2 SQIVND (reference sequence). The CDR3 nucleotides read TGTGCCAGTGGGCAGACAGGCTCCTACGAGCAGTACTTC. This translates into CASGQTGSYEQYF.

V is TRBV6-5 and J is TRBJ2-5; TRBD2 might be the D (6 bases). The CDR3 runs to 15 residues. CDR1 and CDR2 (germline): MNHEY, SVGAGI. Trimming left V 2 bases short and J 2 bases short, with 12 bases between. The CDR3 sequence is CASSYKSGVQETQYF. Here the CDR3 DNA reads TGTGCCAGCAGTTACAAATCGGGGGTACAAGAGACCCAGTACTTC.

This sequence joins TRBV5-1 and TRBJ1-3; 7 bases are a match to TRBD1. Looked up from germline, CDR1 is SGHRS and CDR2 is YFSETQ. The CDR3 length is 16 residues. Germline trimming cut 4 bases from V and 0 bases from J; bases unmatched to any gene: 7. This chain's CDR3 is CASSKGQASSGNTIYF. In DNA form, the CDR3 reads TGCGCCAGCAGCAAAGGACAGGCCTCCTCTGGAAACACCATATATTTT.

The chain links TRBV4-3 to TRBJ1-3, with D possibly being TRBD1 (5 bases). Germline V CDR1 and CDR2: LGHNA, YSLEER. The CDR3 runs to 14 residues. V was cut by 0 bases and J by 4 bases, with 7 bases left in between. The CDR3 region has the DNA TGCGCCAGCAGCCAAGATCAGGGCGGAAACACCATATATTTT. Its protein product is CASSQDQGGNTIYF.

The chain couples TRBV6-1 to TRBJ1-2; maybe TRBD1 (5 bases). CDR1 and CDR2 (germline): MNHNS, SASEGT. The CDR3 runs 17 residues. Trimming pared 2 bases from V and 0 bases from J, leaving 16 bases between. The CDR3 loop is CASSEMFHPGANYGYTF. For the CDR3, the DNA is TGTGCCAGCAGTGAAATGTTCCACCCGGGGGCTAACTATGGCTACACCTTC.